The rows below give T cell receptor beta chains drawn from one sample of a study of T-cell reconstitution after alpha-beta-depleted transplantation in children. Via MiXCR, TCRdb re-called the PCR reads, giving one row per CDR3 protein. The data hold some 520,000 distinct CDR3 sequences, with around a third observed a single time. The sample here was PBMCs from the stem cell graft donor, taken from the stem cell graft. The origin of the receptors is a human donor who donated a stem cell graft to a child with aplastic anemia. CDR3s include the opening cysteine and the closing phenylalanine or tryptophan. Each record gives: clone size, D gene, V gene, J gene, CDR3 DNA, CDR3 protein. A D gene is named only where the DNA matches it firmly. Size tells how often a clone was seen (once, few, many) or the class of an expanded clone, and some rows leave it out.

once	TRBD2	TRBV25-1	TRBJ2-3	TGTGCCAGCTGCCCTAACAGAGGAGCGGGAGAGGCAGATACGCAGTATTTT	CASCPNRGAGEADTQYF
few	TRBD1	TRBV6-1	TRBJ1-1	TGTGCCACCCGACAGGGATCTGTGGAGTCCACTGAAGCTTTCTTT	CATRQGSVESTEAFF
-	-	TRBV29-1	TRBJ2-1	TGCAGCGACGGGAGTAATCCCATACAGTTCTTC	CSDGSNPIQFF
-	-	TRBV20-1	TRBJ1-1	TGCAGTGCCCCTTCGGGGGGAGCCGGCACTGAAGCTTTCTTT	CSAPSGGAGTEAFF
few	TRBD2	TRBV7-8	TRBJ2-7	TGTGCCAGCAGCCAGGGGGGACTAGCGGGTGTCTACGAGCAGTACTTC	CASSQGGLAGVYEQYF
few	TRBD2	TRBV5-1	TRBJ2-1	TGCGCCAGCAGCTTGCCCGCGTCGGCGGGAGTTAACGATGAGCAGTTCTTC	CASSLPASAGVNDEQFF
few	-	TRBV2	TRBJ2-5	TGTGCCAGCAGTGATTCCGGGGAGACCCAGTACTTC	CASSDSGETQYF
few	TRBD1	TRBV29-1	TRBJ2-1	TGCAGCTTAGGGACAGACGAGCAGTTCTTC	CSLGTDEQFF
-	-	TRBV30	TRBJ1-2	TGTGCCTGGAGTGCTGGACTTGCCGGGACCCATGGCTACACCTTC	CAWSAGLAGTHGYTF
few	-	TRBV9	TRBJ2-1	TGTGCCAGCAGCGTAGACGGGAACAGATACAATGAGCAGTTCTTC	CASSVDGNRYNEQFF
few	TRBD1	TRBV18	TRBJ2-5	TGTGCCAGCTCAACCGGGACAGGGAGGGAGACCCAGTACTTC	CASSTGTGRETQYF
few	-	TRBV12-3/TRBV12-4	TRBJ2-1	TGTGCCAGCAGACGCGTTGGACCTGAAAAGCAGTTCTTC	CASRRVGPEKQFF
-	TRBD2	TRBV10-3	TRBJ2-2	TGTGCCATCAGTGAGTCTTGGTCCGCGGGAGGTGCCGGGGAGCTGTTTTTT	CAISESWSAGGAGELFF
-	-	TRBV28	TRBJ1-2	TGTGCCAGCAGTTTATTCCCGGCAGGGGCCTTTGCCTATGGCTACACCTTC	CASSLFPAGAFAYGYTF
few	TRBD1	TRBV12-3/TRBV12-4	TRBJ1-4	TGTGCCAGCAGTCGTCCCGGACAGGGGGAAAAACTGTTTTTT	CASSRPGQGEKLFF
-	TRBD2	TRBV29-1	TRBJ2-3	TGCAGCGTTTTGGCGGGAGGACCAGATACGCAGTATTTT	CSVLAGGPDTQYF
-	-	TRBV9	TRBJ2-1	TGTGCCAGCAGCGCCCACGTTCTGGGCAATGAGCAGTTCTTC	CASSAHVLGNEQFF
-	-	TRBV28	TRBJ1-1	TGTGCCAGCAGTTTAAGTCTCGGATCCGGAGGCACTGAAGCTTTCTTT	CASSLSLGSGGTEAFF
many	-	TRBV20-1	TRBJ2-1	TGCAGTGCCCTAACGCCAGCGGACTCCTACAATGAGCAGTTCTTC	CSALTPADSYNEQFF
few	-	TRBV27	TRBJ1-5	TGTGCCAGCAGCCCTATGGGGGGTAGCAATCAGCCCCAGCATTTT	CASSPMGGSNQPQHF
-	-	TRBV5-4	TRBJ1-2	TGTGCCAGCAGCACAGGTATTGGGTATGGCTACACCTTC	CASSTGIGYGYTF
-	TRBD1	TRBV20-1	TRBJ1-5	TGCAGTGCTAGATCCGCCCATCAGAAGGGACAGGCGGTGAAGCAGCCCCAGCATTTT	CSARSAHQKGQAVKQPQHF
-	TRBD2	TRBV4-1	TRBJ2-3	TGCGCCAGCAGCCCGCTAGAGACTAGCGGGAGGGCCGAAACAGATACGCAGTATTTT	CASSPLETSGRAETDTQYF
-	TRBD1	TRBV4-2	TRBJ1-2	TGTGCCAGCAGCCAAACAGGACAGGGAGCTAACTATGGCTACACCTTC	CASSQTGQGANYGYTF
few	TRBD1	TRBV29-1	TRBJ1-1	TGCAGCGTCGAAGACAGGGTTGGTGAAGCTTTCTTT	CSVEDRVGEAFF
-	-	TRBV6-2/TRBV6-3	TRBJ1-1	TGTGCCAGCAGTACATATATTACAGTGAACACTGAAGCTTTCTTT	CASSTYITVNTEAFF
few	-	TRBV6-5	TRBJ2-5	TGTGCCAGCAGTTACTCGACAGGTCAAGAGACCCAGTACTTC	CASSYSTGQETQYF
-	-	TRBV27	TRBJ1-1	TGTGCCGCCTCACGGGCCGGCGGGGTCTCTGAAGCTTTCTTT	CAASRAGGVSEAFF
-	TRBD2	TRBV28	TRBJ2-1	TGTGCCAGCATAACTAGCGGGAGAGTCTATGAGCAGTTCTTC	CASITSGRVYEQFF
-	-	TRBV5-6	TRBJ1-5	TGTGCCAGCAGCTCCCGTGTTCGAGGGACGGACCTAACTCAGCCCCAGCATTTT	CASSSRVRGTDLTQPQHF
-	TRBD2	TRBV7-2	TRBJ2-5	TGTGCCAGCAGCTTAGCCCGGATGGTAGCGGGAGTAGAGACCCAGTACTTC	CASSLARMVAGVETQYF
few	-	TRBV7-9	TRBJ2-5	TGTGCCAGCAGCCCTCAAGGCAAACAAGAGACCCAGTACTTC	CASSPQGKQETQYF
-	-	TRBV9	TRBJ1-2	TGTGCCAGCAGTTTCGATCTGTTGGGGGGCTATGGCTACACCTTC	CASSFDLLGGYGYTF
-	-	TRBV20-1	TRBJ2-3	TGCAGTGCTGAACCGGGAGATTCGCAGTATTTT	CSAEPGDSQYF
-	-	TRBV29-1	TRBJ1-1	TGCAGCGTGAGGGAGAGGCAGATGAACACTGAAGCTTTCTTT	CSVRERQMNTEAFF
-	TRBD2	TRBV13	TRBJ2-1	TGTGCCAGCAGCTCCCGACTAGCGGGAAATTCGTTTGAGCAGTTCTTC	CASSSRLAGNSFEQFF
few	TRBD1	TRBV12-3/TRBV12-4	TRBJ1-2	TGTGCCAGCAGTTTCGTGGAGACAGGGGGCCCCTATGGCTACACCTTC	CASSFVETGGPYGYTF
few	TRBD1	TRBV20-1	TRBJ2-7	TGCAGTGCTAGGGACGAAAGACAGGGGTACGAGCAGTACTTC	CSARDERQGYEQYF
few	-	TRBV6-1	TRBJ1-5	TGTGCCAGCAGTCTTACAGACGGCAATCAGCCCCAGCATTTT	CASSLTDGNQPQHF
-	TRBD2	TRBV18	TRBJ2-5	TGTGCCAGCTCACCAGGGGGGGGACAAGAGACCCAGTACTTC	CASSPGGGQETQYF
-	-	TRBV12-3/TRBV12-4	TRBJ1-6	TGTGCCAGCAGTTTGGGCGACAGGACCCATTCACCCCTCCACTTT	CASSLGDRTHSPLHF
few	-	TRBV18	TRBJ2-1	TGTGCCAGCTCACCACCTGGCGGCGGCGGCAATGAGCAGTTCTTC	CASSPPGGGGNEQFF
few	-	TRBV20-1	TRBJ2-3	TGCAGTGCTAGGGGGACTAGCACAGATACGCAGTATTTT	CSARGTSTDTQYF
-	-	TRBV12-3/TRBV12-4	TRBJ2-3	TGTGCCAGCAGCCCAGGGGCTAGCGATGGCACAGATACGCAGTATTTT	CASSPGASDGTDTQYF
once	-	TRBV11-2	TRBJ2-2	TGTGCCAGCAGCTTGTTGCGGGGAAAGAACACCGGGGAGCTGTTTTTT	CASSLLRGKNTGELFF
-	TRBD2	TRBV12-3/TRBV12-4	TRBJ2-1	TGTGCCAGCAGTTTCCCGGGACTAGGGGGTTACAATGAGCAGTTCTTC	CASSFPGLGGYNEQFF
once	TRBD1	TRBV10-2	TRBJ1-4	TGCGCCAGCAGTGAGTCAGGGACAGGGGGTGAAAAACTGTTTTTT	CASSESGTGGEKLFF
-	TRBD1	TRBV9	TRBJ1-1	TGTGCCAGCAGCGACGACAGGGGTTGGGGAGAAGCTTTCTTT	CASSDDRGWGEAFF
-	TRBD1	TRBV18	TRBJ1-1	TGTGCCAGCCACGGGACAGGGGAGACTGAAGCTTTCTTT	CASHGTGETEAFF
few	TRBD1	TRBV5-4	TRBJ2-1	TGTGCCAGCAGCTTGCGGGGACAGGGGGCCCATGAGCAGTTCTTC	CASSLRGQGAHEQFF
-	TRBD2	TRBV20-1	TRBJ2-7	TGCAGTGCTCGATCCGGGACTAGCTGGAACGAGCAGTACTTC	CSARSGTSWNEQYF
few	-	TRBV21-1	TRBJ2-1	TGTGCCAGCAGCAATGCGGCGGGGGGTACGAACAATGAGCAGTTCTTC	CASSNAAGGTNNEQFF
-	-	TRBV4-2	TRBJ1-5	TGTGCCAGCAGCCAGGCGATTGGTAGCAATCAGCCCCAGCATTTT	CASSQAIGSNQPQHF
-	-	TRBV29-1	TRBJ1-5	TGCAGCGTTGAAGAGGGCCAGAGCTATCAGCCCCAGCATTTT	CSVEEGQSYQPQHF